This entry lists 12 T cell receptor beta chains sequenced from one sample in a study of T-cell memory formation after mild COVID-19. TCRdb independently ran MiXCR on the 5' RACE reads; one entry per CDR3 protein. The data hold around 390,000 distinct CDR3 sequences, with approximately 16% observed a single time. Sequences were obtained from PBMCs or a T cell subset sorted from them (not recorded which). These receptors were taken from a man between 18 and 29 years old who had mild COVID-19 (a few samples of this study predate the infection). Cell type and time point are not known.

Here the CDR3 DNA reads TGTGCCAGCAGCCGGAAACAGGGTATCGGGGAGCTGTTTTTT. It codes for CASSRKQGIGELFF. The chain recombines TRBV7-9 with TRBJ2-2; possibly TRBD1 for D (6 bases). Germline V gives CDR1 SEHNR, CDR2 FQNEAQ (reference sequence). CDR3 length equals 14 residues. Trimming pared 5 bases from V and 7 bases from J, leaving 14 bases between.

This clonotype was observed a few times. This chain uses TRBV5-1 with TRBJ2-7; TRBD1 agrees at 10 bases. Trimming took 5 bases from V and 4 from J; bases not matched to a gene: 6. The CDR3 runs to 14 residues. The V gene's germline CDR1 is SGHRS and CDR2 YFSETQ. CDR3 sequence: CASRAGQGGYEQYF. In DNA form, the CDR3 reads TGCGCCAGCAGGGCAGGACAGGGGGGTTACGAGCAGTACTTC. Drawing the rest from reference TRBV5-1 and TRBJ2-7, the complete variable domain is KAGVTQTPRYLIKTRGQQVTLSCSPISGHRSVSWYQQTPGQGLQFLFEYFSETQRNKGNFPGRFSGRQFSNSRSEMNVSTLELGDSALYLCASRAGQGGYEQYFGPGTRLTVT.

V gene TRBV7-2 combines with J gene TRBJ2-5, with a weak D call TRBD2 (6 bases). The CDR3 is 17 residues long. V was shortened by 2 bases and J by 1 base, with 17 bases between the two germline ends. Germline values: CDR1 SGHTA, CDR2 FQGNSA. The CDR3 bases are TGTGCCAGCAGCTTATTCTTGCGGGGTAGAACCCAAGAGACCCAGTACTTC. Translated, it gives CASSLFLRGRTQETQYF. Full variable domain (missing parts from reference TRBV7-2 and TRBJ2-5): GAGVSQSPSNKVTEKGKDVELRCDPISGHTALYWYRQSLGQGLEFLIYFQGNSAPDKSGLPSDRFSAERTGGSVSTLTIQRTQQEDSAVYLCASSLFLRGRTQETQYFGPGTRLLVL.

This chain uses TRBV5-1 with TRBJ1-2; possibly TRBD1 for D (6 bases). V was cut by 4 bases and J by 3 bases, with 13 bases left in between. The length of the CDR3 is 14 residues. CDR1 and CDR2 from the germline V gene are SGHRS and YFSETQ. The CDR3 DNA is TGCGCCAGCAGCCCCAGGGACACGTACTATGGCTACACCTTC. Encoded protein: CASSPRDTYYGYTF.

V usage is TRBV7-9 and J usage is TRBJ2-5; maybe TRBD1 (6 bases). With 4 bases removed from V and 4 bases from J, the gap between germline ends came to 16 bases. The germline CDR1 and CDR2 sequences are SEHNR and FQNEAQ (reference sequence). The CDR3 totals 15 residues. CDR3 protein: CASSSTRQVGETQYF. CDR3 DNA sequence: TGTGCCAGCAGCTCCACTCGACAGGTCGGAGAGACCCAGTACTTC. The variable domain in full, completed from reference TRBV7-9 and TRBJ2-5, reads DTGVSQNPRHKITKRGQNVTFRCDPISEHNRLYWYRQTLGQGPEFLTYFQNEAQLEKSRLLSDRFSAERPKGSFSTLEIQRTEQGDSAMYLCASSSTRQVGETQYFGPGTRLLVL.

This clonotype was seen a few times. This rearrangement joins TRBV30 to TRBJ2-1; the D is unclear. The CDR3 has 14 residues. Germline V CDR1 and CDR2: GTSNPN, SVGIG (reference sequence). Trimming took off 3 bases at V and 0 bases at J, with 9 bases between the two ends. CDR3 DNA sequence: TGTGCCTGGAGGAGCCTTAGCTCCTACAATGAGCAGTTCTTC. Its protein is CAWRSLSSYNEQFF.

For the CDR3, the DNA is TGTGCCTGGAGTCGGCAGGGGGCCTACGAGCAGTACTTC. Amino acid sequence: CAWSRQGAYEQYF. This sequence joins TRBV30 and TRBJ2-7; 7 nucleotides align to TRBD1. Germline V CDR1 and CDR2: GTSNPN, SVGIG (reference sequence). The CDR3 covers 13 residues. V was clipped by 2 bases and J by 2 bases; unmatched bases: 3.

The chain recombines TRBV4-3 with TRBJ1-5; 7 bases match TRBD1. The V segment lost 4 bases and the J segment 4 bases; nucleotides outside the gene matches: 7. The CDR3 consists of 15 residues. CDR1 and CDR2 from the germline V gene are LGHNA and YSLEER. CDR3 coding DNA: TGCGCCAGCAGCCCCGGGACAGCGACGAATCAGCCCCAGCATTTT. It encodes CASSPGTATNQPQHF.

The chain links TRBV12-3 or TRBV12-4 to TRBJ2-3; 8 nucleotides agree with TRBD2. The CDR3 covers 14 residues. V trimming: 7 bases; J trimming: 7 bases; junction bases outside the gene matches: 10. This chain's CDR3 is CASNLSGGTHTQYF. In nucleotides, the CDR3 is TGTGCCAGCAATCTAAGCGGGGGTACGCATACGCAGTATTTT.

The CDR3 is CASSLGQVGQYF. DNA for the CDR3: TGTGCCAGCAGCCTCGGGCAGGTAGGGCAGTACTTC. J is TRBJ2-7 and V is TRBV13; no firm D call. The CDR3 sequence is 12 residues long. CDR1 is PRHDT, CDR2 FYEKMQ, per germline (reference sequence). V shed 5 bases and J shed 9 bases, with 14 bases lying between them.

This clonotype was seen only a few times. The gene calls are TRBV4-1 and TRBJ1-4, with D hard to call. The CDR3 is 13 residues long. The V end was cut by 4 bases, the J end by 8 bases, with 11 bases between. Germline V gene sequence: CDR1 MGHRA, CDR2 YSYEKL. The CDR3 region is CASSPLTGEKLFF. The CDR3 bases are TGCGCCAGCAGCCCCCTGACGGGGGAAAAACTGTTTTTT.

The chain couples TRBV11-3 to TRBJ2-3; TRBD2 might be the D (5 bases). The CDR3 has 14 residues. Trimming removed 5 bases from V and 3 bases from J, with 12 bases in between. CDR1 and CDR2 from the germline V gene are SGHNT and YENEEA. The CDR3 bases are TGTGCCAGCAGCACCGGACTCGGAACAGATACGCAGTATTTT. Its protein product is CASSTGLGTDTQYF.